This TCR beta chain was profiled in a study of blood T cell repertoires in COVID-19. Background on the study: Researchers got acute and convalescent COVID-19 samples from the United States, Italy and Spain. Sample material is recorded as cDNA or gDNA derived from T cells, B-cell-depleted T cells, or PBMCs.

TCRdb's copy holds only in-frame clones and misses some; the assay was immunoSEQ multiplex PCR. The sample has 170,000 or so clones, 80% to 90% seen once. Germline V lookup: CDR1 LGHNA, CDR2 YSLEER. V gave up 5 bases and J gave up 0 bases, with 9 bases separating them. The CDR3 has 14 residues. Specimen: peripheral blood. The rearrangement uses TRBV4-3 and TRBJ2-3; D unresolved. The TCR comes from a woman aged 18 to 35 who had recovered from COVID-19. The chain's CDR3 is CASSDLTSTDTQYF. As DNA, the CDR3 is TGCGCCAGCAGCGACTTAACTAGCACAGATACGCAGTATTTT.